This T cell receptor beta chain originates from a study of T-cell reconstitution after alpha-beta-depleted transplantation in children (dated by TCRdb to about 2016). Study-wide context: Using TCR repertoire profiling, the study quantitatively followed how T-cell immune reconstitution unfolded in children after TCRalphabeta/CD19-depleted allogeneic hematopoietic cell transplantation.

Library construction relied on PCR. Sequencing relied on an Illumina HiSeq 2500. Molecular barcoding was employed in the preparation of TCR libraries, with unique molecular identifiers being used to normalize TCRbeta repertoire quantification. In-frame beta chains were kept once TCRdb had trimmed the public reads at Q25 with fastp and called clones with MiXCR. Identical CDR3 protein sequences are pooled into one entry, listed with their most common genes and DNA. The sample contains a few hundred thousand distinct CDR3 sequences, about a quarter of them found a single time. The top ten clones comprise approximately 10% of the sample. A note on this clonotype: Its antigen remains undetermined. No base quality information exists; no much larger clone differs at one position.

A distance of 20 bases separates the germline ends of V and J, which lose 9 bases and 5 bases respectively. The CDR1 and CDR2 encoded by the germline V gene are MRHNA and SNTAGT. The CDR3, from cysteine to phenylalanine, totals 15 residues. Only the CDR3 DNA stays, 45 bases, in frame from base 1. Findings and caveats that apply to the study as a whole: The apparently early recovery of alphabetaT-cell counts about two months after transplant reportedly depended on only several hundred rapidly expanded clones that came from non-depleted graft cells. Hyperexpanded clone frequencies declined over subsequent months; after one year, T-cell counts and TCRbeta diversity were mostly attributed to newly produced T cells. The high TCRbeta diversity at day 60 in some patients was ascribed to recipient T cells and intrathymic progenitors that had survived conditioning.

Sample treatment or condition, as interpreted from the label and publication: allogeneic hematopoietic cell transplantation with graft depleted of TCRalphabeta T cells and CD19 B cells. Transplant recipients were children who received TCRalphabeta/CD19-depleted allogeneic hematopoietic cell grafts. The sequence links TRBV6-4 to TRBJ2-4, with the D segment identity uncertain. The sequencing here drew on PBMCs, mostly from graft donor cells, taken 180 days after TCRalphabeta/CD19-depleted stem cell transplant. The receptor was isolated from a male patient under 18 who had a stem cell transplant for acute lymphoblastic leukemia, so the T cells may come from the graft donor. The CDR3 corresponds to CARSSGPRRENIQYF. The DNA is TGTGCCAGATCGTCAGGACCCCGTCGGGAAAACATTCAGTACTTC.